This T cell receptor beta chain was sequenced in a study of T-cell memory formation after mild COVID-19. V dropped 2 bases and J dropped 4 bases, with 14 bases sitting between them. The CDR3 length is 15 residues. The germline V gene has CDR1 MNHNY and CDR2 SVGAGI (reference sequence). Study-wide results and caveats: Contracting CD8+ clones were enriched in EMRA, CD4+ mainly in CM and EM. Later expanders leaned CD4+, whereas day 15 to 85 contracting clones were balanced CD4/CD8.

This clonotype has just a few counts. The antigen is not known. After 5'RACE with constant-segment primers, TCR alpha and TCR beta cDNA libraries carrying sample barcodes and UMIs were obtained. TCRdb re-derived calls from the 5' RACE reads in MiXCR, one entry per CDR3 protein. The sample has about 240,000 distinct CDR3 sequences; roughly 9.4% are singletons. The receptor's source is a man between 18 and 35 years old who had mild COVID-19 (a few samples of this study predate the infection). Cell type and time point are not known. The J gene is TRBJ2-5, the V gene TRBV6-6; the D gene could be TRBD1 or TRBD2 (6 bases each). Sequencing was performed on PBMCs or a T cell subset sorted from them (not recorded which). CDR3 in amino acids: CASSYGGRDGETQYF. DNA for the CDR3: TGTGCCAGCAGTTACGGGGGGCGGGACGGAGAGACCCAGTACTTC.